The 29 T cell receptor beta chains reported below all come from one sample, sequenced in a study of early T cells in non-severe SARS-CoV-2 infection. MiXCR, applied by TCRdb to the 5' RACE reads, yields one record per CDR3 protein. This table has tens of thousands of distinct CDR3 sequences, under 8% appearing once. The source material was whole blood, sampled at baseline. These receptors came from an adult who was a healthcare worker with PCR-confirmed SARS-CoV-2 infection or an uninfected control (not recorded which).

This clonotype was counted at least ten times. V is TRBV4-3 and J is TRBJ2-7; the D is unclear. The CDR3 loop spans 17 amino acids. The germline CDR1 and CDR2 sequences are LGHNA and YSLEER. V shed 1 base and J shed 2 bases, with 18 bases lying between them. In DNA, the CDR3 is TGCGCCAGCAGCCAAGTTTATTCAAGGCAGGCCCCCTACGAGCAGTACTTC. Amino acids: CASSQVYSRQAPYEQYF.

This clonotype was seen at least ten times. This chain uses TRBV3-1 with TRBJ2-2; D unresolved. There are 21 residues in the CDR3. The V gene lost 0 bases and the J gene lost 1 base, with 24 bases spanning the gap. Germline V gives CDR1 LGHDT, CDR2 YNNKEL (reference sequence). The CDR3 DNA follows: TGTGCCAGCAGCCAAGATTTAGTTAGGGTAATCGGAAATAAGAACACCGGGGAGCTGTTTTTT. It codes for CASSQDLVRVIGNKNTGELFF. The full variable domain, its missing parts supplied by reference TRBV3-1 and TRBJ2-2, is DTAVSQTPKYLVTQMGNDKSIKCEQNLGHDTMYWYKQDSKKFLKIMFSYNNKELIINETVPNRFSPKSPDKAHLNLHINSLELGDSAVYFCASSQDLVRVIGNKNTGELFFGEGSRLTVL.

This clonotype was picked up many times. The chain links TRBV28 to TRBJ2-1, with 12 bases fitting TRBD2. From germline, CDR1 is MDHEN and CDR2 SYDVKM. Trimming at V came to 5 bases and at J to 8 bases, leaving 4 bases not matched to a gene. This CDR3 has 14 residues. DNA of the CDR3: TGTGCCAGCAGTGCTAGCGGGGGGGCCGATGAGCAGTTCTTC. The encoded protein is CASSASGGADEQFF. Variable domain in full (rest from reference TRBV28 and TRBJ2-1): DVKVTQSSRYLVKRTGEKVFLECVQDMDHENMFWYRQDPGLGLRLIYFSYDVKMKEKGDIPEGYSVSREKKERFSLILESASTNQTSMYLCASSASGGADEQFFGPGTRLTVL.

In its sample, this clonotype was seen a few times. The chain is built from TRBV4-3 and TRBJ2-1; TRBD1 matches at 8 bases. From germline, CDR1 is LGHNA and CDR2 YSLEER. The CDR3 is 16 residues long. After removal of 4 bases from V and 2 bases from J, the junction contained 7 bases not matched to a gene. CDR3 sequence reads: CASSRRGTGTYNEQFF. DNA for the CDR3: TGCGCCAGCAGCCGTCGGGGGACAGGCACCTACAATGAGCAGTTCTTC.

This clonotype was detected only a few times. J is TRBJ1-4 and V is TRBV3-1; unclear D gene. This CDR3 is built from 19 residues. Germline lookup yields CDR1 LGHDT and CDR2 YNNKEL (reference sequence). Trimming cost V 1 base and J 0 bases, with 18 bases left between them. The CDR3 spells CASSQGNGLTVATNEKLFF. The CDR3 DNA is TGTGCCAGCAGCCAAGGGAATGGTTTGACGGTTGCAACTAATGAAAAACTGTTTTTT. Complete variable domain (other parts from reference TRBV3-1 and TRBJ1-4): DTAVSQTPKYLVTQMGNDKSIKCEQNLGHDTMYWYKQDSKKFLKIMFSYNNKELIINETVPNRFSPKSPDKAHLNLHINSLELGDSAVYFCASSQGNGLTVATNEKLFFGSGTQLSVL.

In this sample, this clonotype turned up many times. The chain links TRBV28 to TRBJ2-7; D might be TRBD2 (6 bases). V was trimmed by 7 bases and J by 4 bases, leaving 14 bases between them. Germline-derived CDR1 and CDR2 are MDHEN and SYDVKM. The CDR3 sequence is 13 residues long. CDR3 in DNA: TGTGCCAGCACTCGGGGGTACTTTTACGAGCAGTACTTC. Translation gives CASTRGYFYEQYF.

In this sample, this clonotype turned up many times. The chain recombines TRBV28 with TRBJ2-7; 8 nucleotides agree with TRBD1. The CDR3 spans 14 residues. With 2 bases clipped from V and 6 bases from J, the junction kept 6 bases outside the gene matches. The germline V gene encodes CDR1 MDHEN and CDR2 SYDVKM. The CDR3 is CASSLTARGREQYF. CDR3 DNA: TGTGCCAGCAGTTTAACTGCCAGGGGGCGCGAGCAGTACTTC.

This clonotype was detected ten times or more. The rearrangement links TRBV20-1 to TRBJ2-1; 8 nucleotides agree with TRBD1. Germline-derived CDR1 and CDR2 are DFQATT and SNEGSKA (reference sequence). J was trimmed by 11 bases and V by 5 bases; bases with no gene match: 11. The CDR3 consists of 13 residues. The CDR3 loop is CSALLVDREKQFF. CDR3 nucleotides: TGCAGTGCTTTACTCGTGGACAGGGAAAAGCAGTTCTTC.

This clonotype showed up many times. The rearrangement links TRBV7-2 to TRBJ1-4; tentative D call: TRBD1 (5 bases). Trimming left V 0 bases short and J 5 bases short, with 19 bases between. Germline lookup yields CDR1 SGHTA and CDR2 FQGNSA. The CDR3 has 18 amino acids. The CDR3 region has the DNA TGTGCCAGCAGCTTAGCGGTATCGGTGGGGGACTGGAATGAAAAACTGTTTTTT. Translating gives CASSLAVSVGDWNEKLFF.

This clonotype was recorded many times. CDR3 sequence reads: CASSYHRGDGQPQHF. Here the CDR3 DNA reads TGTGCCAGCAGTTACCATAGGGGGGACGGGCAGCCCCAGCATTTT. The V call is TRBV6-5, the J call TRBJ1-5, with D maybe TRBD1 (6 bases). CDR3 length equals 15 residues. V was pared by 2 bases and J by 7 bases, with 15 bases between. Germline-derived CDR1 and CDR2 are MNHEY and SVGAGI.

This clonotype was recorded many times. The chain joins TRBV4-3 to TRBJ1-1; D possibly corresponds to TRBD1 (5 bases). Germline loops: CDR1 LGHNA, CDR2 YSLEER. Trimming removed 0 bases from V and 4 bases from J, with 9 bases in between. The CDR3 runs 14 residues. The CDR3 protein is CASSQDWGGTEAFF. The CDR3 DNA sequence: TGCGCCAGCAGCCAAGACTGGGGGGGCACTGAAGCTTTCTTT.

This clonotype was counted many times. The chain has TRBV28 and TRBJ1-3, with 8 bases lining up with TRBD1. The germline V gene has CDR1 MDHEN and CDR2 SYDVKM. The CDR3 runs to 17 residues. V lost 10 bases, J lost 3 bases, and 17 bases stayed unmatched. For the CDR3, the DNA is TGTGCCACCGGAGGACAGGGAAAAGTCACGGTTGGAAACACCATATATTTT. Translated: CATGGQGKVTVGNTIYF.

This clonotype was counted a few times. The chain combines TRBV29-1 with TRBJ2-5; D ambiguous. V lost 7 bases and J lost 0, with 12 bases in between. Germline V gene data show CDR1 as SQVTM and CDR2 as ANQGSEA. The CDR3 extends over 13 amino acids. The CDR3 here is CSANPGNQETQYF. The CDR3 nucleotides read TGCAGCGCAAACCCGGGTAACCAAGAGACCCAGTACTTC. The variable domain in full, with the rest retrieved from reference TRBV29-1 and TRBJ2-5, is SAVISQKPSRDICQRGTSLTIQCQVDSQVTMMFWYRQQPGQSLTLIATANQGSEATYESGFVIDKFPISRPNLTFSTLTVSNMSPEDSSIYLCSANPGNQETQYFGPGTRLLVL.

This clonotype was seen ten or more times. J is TRBJ1-1 and V is TRBV24-1; possible D gene TRBD1, 6 bases. CDR3 length: 16 amino acids. The germline V gene has CDR1 KGHDR and CDR2 SFDVKD. Trimming took 5 bases from V and 2 from J, leaving 17 bases between them. This CDR3 is CATSVAGDNDNTEAFF. For the CDR3, the DNA is TGTGCCACCAGTGTTGCCGGGGACAATGATAACACTGAAGCTTTCTTT.

At least ten counts were recorded for this clonotype. The chain employs TRBV28 and TRBJ2-3; D unclear. From germline, CDR1 is MDHEN and CDR2 SYDVKM. The V end was cut by 5 bases, the J end by 4 bases, with 13 bases between. This CDR3 is 14 amino acids long. Here the CDR3 DNA reads TGTGCCAGCAGTCCCCCCCACCGGCCAGATACGCAGTATTTT. Its translation: CASSPPHRPDTQYF.

The rearrangement joins TRBV6-6 to TRBJ2-2; D unclear. Germline V gene sequence: CDR1 MNHNY, CDR2 SVGAGI (reference sequence). Trimming stripped 5 bases from V and 0 bases from J, with 10 bases between. CDR3 length equals 15 residues. The CDR3 loop is CASSQRTANTGELFF. The CDR3 nucleotides read TGTGCCAGCAGTCAGAGGACCGCGAACACCGGGGAGCTGTTTTTT.

The rearrangement uses TRBV9 and TRBJ2-1; 8 positions agree with TRBD2. The germline V gene has CDR1 SGDLS and CDR2 YYNGEE. V shed 5 bases and J 1 base; nucleotides not matched to a gene: 8. The CDR3 consists of 16 residues. The CDR3 DNA follows: TGTGCCAGCAGTGCAGTAGGCGGGGGGTCCTACAATGAGCAGTTCTTC. Residues: CASSAVGGGSYNEQFF.

This clonotype was observed a handful of times. The chain links TRBV5-4 to TRBJ2-1; D is possibly TRBD1 (6 bases). Between the trimmed V and J ends, which lost 2 bases and 0 bases, there was a span of 12 bases. The CDR3 extends over 16 amino acids. The V gene's germline CDR1 is SGHNT and CDR2 YYREEE (reference sequence). CDR3 in DNA: TGTGCCAGCAGCTTTTGGGACACCTACTCCTACAATGAGCAGTTCTTC. Residues: CASSFWDTYSYNEQFF. Using reference TRBV5-4 and TRBJ2-1 for the parts outside the CDR3, the full variable domain is ETGVTQSPTHLIKTRGQQVTLRCSSQSGHNTVSWYQQALGQGPQFIFQYYREEENGRGNFPPRFSGLQFPNYSSELNVNALELDDSALYLCASSFWDTYSYNEQFFGPGTRLTVL.

This clonotype was counted ten times or more. The chain couples TRBV7-6 to TRBJ2-1; TRBD2 might be the D (7 bases). V was clipped by 1 base and J by 8 bases, with 21 bases between them. The germline V gene has CDR1 SGHVS and CDR2 FNYEAQ. CDR3 length: 17 residues. CDR3: CASSLGSGGPTNYEQFF. In DNA, the CDR3 is TGTGCCAGCAGCTTAGGATCCGGGGGGCCAACCAATTATGAGCAGTTCTTC.

This clonotype was recorded at least ten times. This sequence joins TRBV6-2 or TRBV6-3 and TRBJ2-1; D gene unclear. This CDR3 comprises 17 residues. Germline assignment: CDR1 MNHEY and CDR2 SVGEGT. Trimming took off 6 bases at V and 6 bases at J, with 24 bases between the two ends. CDR3 amino acids: CASSYVWAGASTNEQFF. The CDR3 DNA reads as TGTGCCAGCAGCTACGTCTGGGCAGGCGCCTCGACCAATGAGCAGTTCTTC.

This chain joins TRBV6-5 and TRBJ2-3, with D unclear. The germline V gene has CDR1 MNHEY and CDR2 SVGAGI. The CDR3 length is 13 residues. Trimming shortened V by 7 bases and J by 5 bases, and 13 bases separated the two germline ends. This CDR3 reads CASKSTAEDTQYF. CDR3 DNA sequence: TGTGCCAGCAAATCCACGGCCGAAGATACGCAGTATTTT.

This chain links TRBV6-6 with TRBJ2-7, with 10 bases that match TRBD2. This CDR3 is built from 15 residues. V shed 5 bases, J shed 3 bases, and the junction held 7 bases outside the gene matches. CDR1 and CDR2 from the germline V gene are MNHNY and SVGAGI (reference sequence). The CDR3 coding sequence is TGTGCCAGCAGTCATCCTAGCGGGGGAGTCTACGAGCAGTACTTC. Residues: CASSHPSGGVYEQYF.

The chain carries TRBV19 and TRBJ2-1; 10 nucleotides align to TRBD1. The V and J ends lost 4 bases and 5 bases, in that order; junction bases with no gene match: 5. The germline V gene has CDR1 LNHDA and CDR2 SQIVND (reference sequence). CDR3 size: 15 residues. CDR3 residues: CASSRDRGEHNEQFF. In DNA form, the CDR3 reads TGTGCCAGTAGTAGGGACAGGGGCGAACACAATGAGCAGTTCTTC.

This clonotype was counted many times. This chain uses TRBV30 with TRBJ1-1; weak D call: TRBD1 (6 bases). The V and J ends lost 2 bases and 1 base respectively, with 14 bases between them. The CDR3 has 15 amino acids. Germline assignment: CDR1 GTSNPN and CDR2 SVGIG (reference sequence). DNA of the CDR3: TGTGCCTGGAGTACCTTACACAGGGAGAACACTGAAGCTTTCTTT. It is translated as CAWSTLHRENTEAFF.

This clonotype was seen at least ten times. The rearrangement uses TRBV6-5 and TRBJ2-3; tentative D call: TRBD2 (5 bases). The V gene's germline CDR1 is MNHEY and CDR2 SVGAGI. Between the trimmed V and J ends, which lost 2 bases and 2 bases, there was a span of 17 bases. There are 17 residues in the CDR3. The CDR3 coding sequence is TGTGCCAGCAGTTACACTAACAGAGCGACTACCACAGATACGCAGTATTTT. Protein: CASSYTNRATTTDTQYF.

In its sample, this clonotype was seen many times. V and J are TRBV4-2 and TRBJ1-5; a weak D match, TRBD1 (6 bases). The CDR3 is 16 residues long. Germline assignment: CDR1 LGHNA and CDR2 YNFKEQ. V lost 1 base and J lost 1, with 11 bases in between. The CDR3 DNA is TGTGCCAGCAGCCAAGTTACCGGGGGCAGCAATCAGCCCCAGCATTTT. Translation: CASSQVTGGSNQPQHF.

This clonotype has at least ten counts. This rearrangement joins TRBV20-1 to TRBJ2-7; D unclear. The CDR3 totals 14 residues. V shed 6 bases and J shed 6 bases, with 21 bases lying between them. Germline loops: CDR1 DFQATT, CDR2 SNEGSKA (reference sequence). CDR3 coding DNA: TGCAGTGCCGTGTCTTTTTTAGGTTTTGGCGAGCAGTACTTC. Translation gives CSAVSFLGFGEQYF.

This clonotype was observed a few times. The V call is TRBV7-9, the J call TRBJ1-4; D not certain. The CDR3 is made up of 16 amino acids. Germline values: CDR1 SEHNR, CDR2 FQNEAQ (reference sequence). Trimming pared 3 bases from V and 0 bases from J, leaving 11 bases between. CDR3 nucleotides: TGTGCCAGCAGCTTCCCAGCCCACCCAACTAATGAAAAACTGTTTTTT. It is translated as CASSFPAHPTNEKLFF.

This clonotype was seen only a few times. This chain joins TRBV5-1 and TRBJ2-5; D not resolved. CDR1 SGHRS and CDR2 YFSETQ come from the germline V gene. The CDR3 runs 13 residues. V was shortened by 0 bases and J by 5 bases, with 8 bases between the two germline ends. The CDR3 DNA is TGCGCCAGCAGCTTGGGACCGGAGGAGACCCAGTACTTC. Residues: CASSLGPEETQYF.